The present TCR beta chain was sequenced within a study of siplizumab effects on memory and regulatory T cells. The CDR3 is 15 amino acids. The V gene lost 4 bases and the J gene lost 5 bases, with 15 bases spanning the gap. In germline, CDR1 is MGHRA, CDR2 YSYEKL. Data came from immunoSEQ multiplex PCR; TCRdb stores just in-frame clones and leaves some out. The sample has 90,000 to 120,000 clones; 92% are singletons. The material sequenced was Tregs sorted from blood. V gene TRBV4-1 combines with J gene TRBJ2-4; D is possibly TRBD2 (6 bases). The receptor was derived from a human donor in good health. The CDR3 bases are TGCGCCAGCAGCCTAGCTGCCGGGAGCCAAAACATTCAGTACTTC. It codes for CASSLAAGSQNIQYF.